The 15 T cell receptor beta chains reported below all come from one sample, sequenced in a study of response to subunit inactivated influenza vaccine. Each CDR3 protein is one row after TCRdb ran MiXCR on the RT-PCR reads. The repertoire has fewer than 400,000 distinct CDR3 sequences, just over 20% of them found once; the top ten carry 10%. Sample: PBMCs from blood, taken about 20 months after vaccination. These receptors were obtained from a man aged 45-69 years who received an inactivated influenza vaccine.

This chain connects TRBV10-3 to TRBJ2-7, with D possibly being TRBD1 (6 bases). The germline V gene has CDR1 ENHRY and CDR2 SYGVKD. V dropped 6 bases and J dropped 0 bases, with 15 bases sitting between them. This CDR3 contains 15 residues. This CDR3 is CAISPWTARSYEQYF. The DNA for the CDR3 is TGTGCCATCAGCCCGTGGACAGCCCGCTCCTACGAGCAGTACTTC.

This clonotype turned up a few times. The chain uses TRBV28 and TRBJ1-5; 9 bases align to TRBD1. Germline CDR1 and CDR2: MDHEN and SYDVKM. The CDR3 is 14 residues long. The ends lost 5 bases at V and 6 bases at J; junction bases unmatched: 5. For the CDR3, the DNA is TGTGCCAGCAGTGAGGGACAGGGAAGTCAGCCCCAGCATTTT. This encodes CASSEGQGSQPQHF.

This chain connects TRBV18 to TRBJ1-3; perhaps TRBD1 as D (5 bases). The CDR3 runs 16 residues. CDR1 is KGHSH and CDR2 is LQKENI in the germline V gene. V lost 1 base, J lost 0 bases, and 10 bases lay in between. The CDR3 is CASSPQGTFSGNTIYF. CDR3 coding DNA: TGTGCCAGCTCACCACAGGGGACCTTCTCTGGAAACACCATATATTTT.

The CDR3 loop is CASSQTNSENIQYF. As DNA, the CDR3 is TGCGCCAGCAGCCAGACCAACAGCGAAAACATTCAGTACTTC. The chain combines TRBV4-1 with TRBJ2-4; D not certain. Trimming shortened V by 3 bases and J by 5 bases, and 11 bases separated the two germline ends. This CDR3 region has 14 residues. Germline CDR1 reads MGHRA; CDR2 reads YSYEKL.

This clonotype was observed many times. The V and J genes are TRBV28 and TRBJ1-5; weak D call: TRBD1 (6 bases). The CDR3 runs to 15 residues. Germline V gene data show CDR1 as MDHEN and CDR2 as SYDVKM. The V end was cut by 3 bases, the J end by 7 bases, with 16 bases between. In DNA form, the CDR3 reads TGTGCCAGCAGTTTCATTAGGGGGGGCTGGCAGCCCCAGCATTTT. Protein: CASSFIRGGWQPQHF.

This clonotype came up many times. This rearrangement joins TRBV5-1 to TRBJ2-3; D not resolved. This CDR3 has 14 residues. V dropped 0 bases and J dropped 0 bases, with 5 bases sitting between them. Looked up from germline, CDR1 is SGHRS and CDR2 is YFSETQ. Written as DNA, the CDR3 is TGCGCCAGCAGCTTGGATCCAAGCACAGATACGCAGTATTTT. This encodes CASSLDPSTDTQYF.

CDR3 in DNA: TGTGCCAGCAGGCAGGGCAACTCTGGAAACACCATATATTTT. Amino acids: CASRQGNSGNTIYF. The chain has TRBV28 and TRBJ1-3; D perhaps matches TRBD1 (5 bases). CDR1 and CDR2 from the germline V gene are MDHEN and SYDVKM. This CDR3 is built from 14 residues. The V end was cut by 6 bases, the J end by 0 bases, with 9 bases between.

This clonotype was counted between two and nine times. The chain recombines TRBV4-2 with TRBJ1-4, with D perhaps TRBD1 (5 bases). Germline V gene sequence: CDR1 LGHNA, CDR2 YNFKEQ. The CDR3 has 15 amino acids. With 1 base removed from V and 2 bases from J, the gap between germline ends came to 8 bases. The DNA for the CDR3 is TGTGCCAGCAGCCAAGCGGCAGGGACTAATGAAAAACTGTTTTTT. This gives the protein CASSQAAGTNEKLFF.

There are a few counts of this clonotype. The chain employs TRBV4-3 and TRBJ1-1; perhaps TRBD1 as D (5 bases). Germline lookup yields CDR1 LGHNA and CDR2 YSLEER. Trimming shortened V by 0 bases and J by 7 bases, and 18 bases separated the two germline ends. The CDR3 is 16 residues long. CDR3 residues: CASSQDEGFGLGEAFF. The DNA for the CDR3 is TGCGCCAGCAGCCAAGATGAGGGGTTCGGGCTTGGTGAAGCTTTCTTT.

This clonotype was seen a handful of times. This chain links TRBV4-3 with TRBJ2-5; D may be TRBD2 (5 bases). V was clipped by 1 base and J by 5 bases, with 8 bases between them. This CDR3 is built from 13 residues. Germline V gives CDR1 LGHNA, CDR2 YSLEER. CDR3 in DNA: TGCGCCAGCAGCCAAGCGCCGGGGGAGACCCAGTACTTC. Protein sequence: CASSQAPGETQYF.

This chain links TRBV20-1 with TRBJ1-1; no clear D. With 5 bases removed from V and 1 base from J, the gap between germline ends came to 8 bases. The CDR3 has 12 residues. In germline, CDR1 is DFQATT, CDR2 SNEGSKA (reference sequence). DNA for the CDR3: TGCAGTGCTCCCGTTGGGAACACTGAAGCTTTCTTT. Its protein is CSAPVGNTEAFF.

There are a few counts of this clonotype. CDR3 loop: CASSLEGRSGTNTDTQYF. CDR3 nucleotides: TGCGCCAGCAGCTTGGAAGGGCGGAGCGGGACCAACACAGATACGCAGTATTTT. V is TRBV5-1 and J is TRBJ2-3, with TRBD2 matching over 7 bases. The junction had 12 bases not matched to a gene; V was cut back by 0 bases and J by 2 bases. Germline V gene lookup returns CDR1 SGHRS and CDR2 YFSETQ. This CDR3 has 18 amino acids.

The CDR3 sequence is CASSHAASYNEQFF. CDR3 DNA: TGTGCCAGCAGCCACGCGGCCTCCTACAATGAGCAGTTCTTC. The rearrangement uses TRBV12-3 or TRBV12-4 and TRBJ2-1; D is uncertain. The CDR3 extends over 14 amino acids. V was shortened by 6 bases and J by 0 bases, with 9 bases between the two germline ends.

This chain joins TRBV11-2 and TRBJ1-5, with 9 nucleotides matching TRBD1. Trimming removed 0 bases from V and 2 bases from J; junction bases left unmatched: 8. The CDR3 covers 18 residues. CDR1 and CDR2 from the germline V gene are SGHAT and FQNNGV. The CDR3 DNA follows: TGTGCCAGCAGCTTAGAGGGACAGGGCTGGGGAGGCAATCAGCCCCAGCATTTT. Translated, it gives CASSLEGQGWGGNQPQHF.

For this clonotype: The junction does not match germline at one end; this may be a read error. This sequence joins TRBV6-1 and TRBJ1-1; 7 bases line up with TRBD1. In germline, CDR1 is MNHNS, CDR2 SASEGT. The CDR3 covers 14 residues. The CDR3 protein is CASSRTGEHTESFF. The CDR3 DNA reads as TGTGCCAGCAGCCGCACAGGGGAGCACACTGAATCTTTCTTT.